This T cell receptor (beta chain) originates from a study of Ad26.COV2.S vaccination and SARS-CoV-2 variants. Study in general: Ad26.COV2.S, an intramuscular injection, was given once or twice 56 days apart.

V lost 6 bases, J lost 2 bases, and 13 bases lay in between. In germline, CDR1 is MNHEY, CDR2 SVGAGI. The length of the CDR3 is 14 residues. Described treatment: around 19 received Ad26.COV2.S at low or high dose, single or two shots; several received placebo; per-sample allocation not given. On day 63 after the first injection, vaccine and placebo recipients gave samples. Study findings and constraints: Non-spike TCR breadth was similar in vaccine and placebo recipients. Vaccinees reportedly had broad spike-specific CD8+ and CD4+ T cell responses.

With regard to this clone: Its antigen is unknown.

Measured with immunoSEQ multiplex PCR; TCRdb has only the in-frame clones, and not every one. The data hold a few hundred thousand clones, with around 86% observed a single time. Sequenced material: peripheral blood, taken in a trial of Ad26.COV2.S vaccine versus placebo. V gene TRBV6-5 combines with J gene TRBJ2-5, with D tentatively TRBD1 or TRBD2 (5 bases each). The receptor was derived from a person between 18 and 65 years old who received the Ad26.COV2.S COVID-19 vaccine or a placebo. The CDR3 DNA reads TGTGCCAGCAGGGGGGAGTGGAAACAAGAGACCCAGTACTTC. It specifies CASRGEWKQETQYF.